What follows describes a single T cell receptor (beta chain). This record comes from a study of blood T cell repertoires in COVID-19. The germline V gene has CDR1 SGHDT and CDR2 YYEEEE. The CDR3 is made up of 17 amino acids. V shed 0 bases, J shed 3 bases, and the junction held 10 bases outside the gene matches. The assay was immunoSEQ multiplex PCR, and TCRdb's table has in-frame clones only and misses some. The sample holds fewer than 80,000 clones; roughly 80% are singletons and the top ten take 13%. The TCR was taken from a man aged 50 to 59 with COVID-19, enrolled during active disease. The gene calls are TRBV5-6 and TRBJ2-7, with TRBD1 matching over 9 bases. Input material: peripheral blood. Here the CDR3 reads CASSLGGTGTLGYEQYF. The CDR3 DNA is TGTGCCAGCAGCTTGGGGGGGACAGGGACCCTGGGCTACGAGCAGTACTTC.